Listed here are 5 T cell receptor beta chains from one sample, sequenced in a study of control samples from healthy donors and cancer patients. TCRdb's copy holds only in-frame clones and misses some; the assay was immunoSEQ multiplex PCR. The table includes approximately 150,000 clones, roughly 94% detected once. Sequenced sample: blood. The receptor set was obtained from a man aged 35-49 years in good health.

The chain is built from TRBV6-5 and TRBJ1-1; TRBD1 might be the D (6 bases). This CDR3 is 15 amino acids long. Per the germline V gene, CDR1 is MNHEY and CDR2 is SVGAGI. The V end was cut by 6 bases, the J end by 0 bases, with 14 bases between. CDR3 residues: CASSGTGHLNTEAFF. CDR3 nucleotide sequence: TGTGCCAGCAGCGGAACGGGACACCTGAACACTGAAGCTTTCTTT.

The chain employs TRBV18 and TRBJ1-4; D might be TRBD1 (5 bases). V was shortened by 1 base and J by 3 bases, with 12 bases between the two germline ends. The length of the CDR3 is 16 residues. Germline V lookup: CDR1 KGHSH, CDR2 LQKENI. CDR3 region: CASSPRDGGANEKLFF. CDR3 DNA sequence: TGTGCCAGCTCACCACGGGACGGAGGAGCTAATGAAAAACTGTTTTTT.

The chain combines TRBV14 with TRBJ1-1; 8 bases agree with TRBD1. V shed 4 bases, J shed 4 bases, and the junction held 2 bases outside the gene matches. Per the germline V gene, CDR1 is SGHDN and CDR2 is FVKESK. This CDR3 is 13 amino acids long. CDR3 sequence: CASSRTGGTEAFF. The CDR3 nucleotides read TGTGCCAGCAGCCGAACAGGGGGCACTGAAGCTTTCTTT.

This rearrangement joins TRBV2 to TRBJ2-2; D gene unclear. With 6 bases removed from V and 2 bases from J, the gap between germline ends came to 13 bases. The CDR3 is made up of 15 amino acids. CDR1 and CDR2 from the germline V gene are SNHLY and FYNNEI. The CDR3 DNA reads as TGTGCCAGCAGCGGGTACCCTCAAAACACCGGGGAGCTGTTTTTT. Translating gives CASSGYPQNTGELFF.

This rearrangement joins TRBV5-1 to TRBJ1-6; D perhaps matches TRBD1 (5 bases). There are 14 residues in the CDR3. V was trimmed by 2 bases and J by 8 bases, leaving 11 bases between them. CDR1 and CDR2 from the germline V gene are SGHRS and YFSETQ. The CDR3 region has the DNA TGCGCCAGCAGCTTCGGGGACTACGATTCACCCCTCCACTTT. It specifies CASSFGDYDSPLHF. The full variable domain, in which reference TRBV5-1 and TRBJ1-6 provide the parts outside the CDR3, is KAGVTQTPRYLIKTRGQQVTLSCSPISGHRSVSWYQQTPGQGLQFLFEYFSETQRNKGNFPGRFSGRQFSNSRSEMNVSTLELGDSALYLCASSFGDYDSPLHFGNGTRLTVT.